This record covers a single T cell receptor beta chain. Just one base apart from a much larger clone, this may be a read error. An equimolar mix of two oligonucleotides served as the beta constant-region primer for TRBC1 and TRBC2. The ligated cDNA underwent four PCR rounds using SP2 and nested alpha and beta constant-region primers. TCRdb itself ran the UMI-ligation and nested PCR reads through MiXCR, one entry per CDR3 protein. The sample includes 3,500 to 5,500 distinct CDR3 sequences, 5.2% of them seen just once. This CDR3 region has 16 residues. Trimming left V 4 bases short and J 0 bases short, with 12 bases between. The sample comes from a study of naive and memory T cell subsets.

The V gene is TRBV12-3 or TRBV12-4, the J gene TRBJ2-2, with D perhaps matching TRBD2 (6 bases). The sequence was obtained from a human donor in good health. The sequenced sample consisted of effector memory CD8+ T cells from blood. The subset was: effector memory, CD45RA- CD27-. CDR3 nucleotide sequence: TGTGCCAGCAGTTCGTCCCGGGACTCGAACACCGGGGAGCTGTTTTTT. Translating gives CASSSSRDSNTGELFF.